These 23 T cell receptor beta chains came from one sample sequenced in a study of T cell responses to AZD1222 COVID-19 vaccine. The repertoire was sequenced with immunoSEQ multiplex PCR; TCRdb's copy has only in-frame clones and lacks some. The table shows 95,000 to 150,000 clones, with under 90% occurring only once. The sample consisted of peripheral blood, taken on day 0 of AZD1222 vaccination. These receptor sequences come from an adult in good health.

The chain has TRBV19 and TRBJ2-1; unclear D gene. Trimming pared 6 bases from V and 6 bases from J, leaving 6 bases between. The CDR3 contains 11 residues. Germline V lookup: CDR1 LNHDA, CDR2 SQIVND (reference sequence). The CDR3 loop reads CASSTINEQFF. The CDR3 region has the DNA TGTGCCAGTAGCACTATCAATGAGCAGTTCTTC.

The chain carries TRBV7-2 and TRBJ2-5; 8 nucleotides align to TRBD1. J lost 5 bases, V lost 5 bases, and 10 bases had no gene match. The CDR3 runs 15 residues. Germline V gene data show CDR1 as SGHTA and CDR2 as FQGNSA. CDR3 protein: CASSPSRGRIETQYF. The CDR3 bases are TGTGCCAGCAGCCCGTCCAGGGGGCGCATCGAGACCCAGTACTTC.

The J gene is TRBJ1-6, the V gene TRBV5-4; no definite D call. Trimming pared 4 bases from V and 7 bases from J, leaving 15 bases between. The CDR3 sequence is 15 residues long. Looked up from germline, CDR1 is SGHNT and CDR2 is YYREEE (reference sequence). The CDR3: CASSLWTGENSPLHF. CDR3 DNA: TGTGCCAGCAGCCTCTGGACGGGTGAAAATTCACCCCTCCACTTT.

This clone was seen a few times. The chain links TRBV5-5 to TRBJ2-1; D may match TRBD1 or TRBD2 (5 bases each). V was pared by 7 bases and J by 6 bases, with 17 bases between. Germline-derived CDR1 and CDR2 are SGHKS and YYEKEE (reference sequence). CDR3 length equals 14 residues. The CDR3, as DNA: TGTGCCAGCTATACGGGGCAGGGTGGCAATGAGCAGTTCTTC. It codes for CASYTGQGGNEQFF.

The CDR3: CASSPLDRSSYNSPLHF. DNA for the CDR3: TGTGCCAGCAGCCCCTTGGACCGGAGCTCCTATAATTCACCCCTCCACTTT. The V call is TRBV7-8, the J call TRBJ1-6; the D is unclear. The germline V and J ends were trimmed by 5 bases and 0 bases, with 14 bases remaining between them. This CDR3 spans 17 amino acids. Germline V gene sequence: CDR1 SGHVS, CDR2 FQNEAQ.

On this clone: The sample contains more than one DNA sequence encoding this CDR3. V gene TRBV11-2 combines with J gene TRBJ1-6; the D gene is possibly TRBD1 (6 bases). CDR1 is SGHAT and CDR2 is FQNNGV in the germline V gene. Trimming shortened V by 0 bases and J by 8 bases, and 11 bases separated the two germline ends. CDR3 length equals 15 residues. CDR3 sequence reads: CASSLEGGLDSPLHF. In nucleotides, the CDR3 is TGTGCCAGCAGCTTAGAGGGGGGCTTGGATTCACCCCTCCACTTT.

The V gene is TRBV20-1, the J gene TRBJ1-1; D remains unclear. Trimming left V 3 bases short and J 0 bases short, with 11 bases between. Germline CDR1 is DFQATT and CDR2 is SNEGSKA (reference sequence). CDR3 length: 14 amino acids. The CDR3 DNA reads as TGCAGTGCTAGTGAGGCACCCATGAACACTGAAGCTTTCTTT. Translated: CSASEAPMNTEAFF.

The chain combines TRBV30 with TRBJ2-7, with TRBD1 matching over 7 bases. CDR3 length equals 12 residues. CDR1 GTSNPN and CDR2 SVGIG come from the germline V gene (reference sequence). With 4 bases clipped from V and 3 bases from J, the junction kept 3 bases outside the gene matches. CDR3: CAWNRGLYEQYF. For the CDR3, the DNA is TGTGCCTGGAACAGGGGCCTCTACGAGCAGTACTTC.

This sequence joins TRBV7-2 and TRBJ2-1; D tentatively fits TRBD1 or TRBD2 (5 bases each). From germline, CDR1 is SGHTA and CDR2 FQGNSA. V dropped 3 bases and J dropped 5 bases, with 14 bases sitting between them. The length of the CDR3 is 15 residues. The CDR3: CASSFVSGADNEQFF. The CDR3 bases are TGTGCCAGCAGCTTTGTTTCCGGGGCCGACAATGAGCAGTTCTTC.

The rearrangement links TRBV2 to TRBJ1-1, with 7 bases fitting TRBD1. The CDR3 is 14 amino acids. Losses at the gene ends were 3 bases for V and 0 bases for J; bases not matched to a gene: 1. Germline loops: CDR1 SNHLY, CDR2 FYNNEI. CDR3 in amino acids: CASSDQGVNTEAFF. The CDR3 DNA sequence: TGTGCCAGCAGTGATCAGGGGGTGAACACTGAAGCTTTCTTT.

This clone was picked up a small number of times. V and J are TRBV19 and TRBJ1-5; D is perhaps TRBD1 (6 bases). This CDR3 is 14 amino acids long. V was clipped by 3 bases and J by 2 bases, with 8 bases between them. The germline gives CDR1 LNHDA, CDR2 SQIVND (reference sequence). CDR3 sequence: CASSIRQGNQPQHF. In nucleotides, the CDR3 is TGTGCCAGTAGTATTCGACAGGGCAATCAGCCCCAGCATTTT.

The rearrangement joins TRBV4-1 to TRBJ2-1, with D possibly matching TRBD2 (6 bases). This CDR3 spans 15 amino acids. Trimming shortened V by 2 bases and J by 9 bases, and 17 bases separated the two germline ends. Looked up from germline, CDR1 is MGHRA and CDR2 is YSYEKL. The CDR3, as DNA: TGCGCCAGCAGCCAACGGTTAGCGGCGGTCCCTGAGCAGTTCTTC. It codes for CASSQRLAAVPEQFF.

The chain couples TRBV4-1 to TRBJ2-7; perhaps TRBD1 as D (7 bases). This CDR3 comprises 14 residues. CDR1 is MGHRA and CDR2 is YSYEKL in the germline V gene. V lost 5 bases and J lost 5, with 16 bases in between. CDR3 loop: CASSGPPGGNEQYF. CDR3 nucleotides: TGCGCCAGCAGCGGACCACCAGGGGGGAACGAGCAGTACTTC.

This clone was seen only once. The gene calls are TRBV5-4 and TRBJ2-5; TRBD2 matches 8 bases. V lost 0 bases to trimming and J lost 5 bases; unmatched junction nucleotides: 6. This CDR3 contains 15 residues. Germline CDR1 and CDR2: SGHNT and YYREEE (reference sequence). The CDR3 region is CASSLAGGLGETQYF. DNA for the CDR3: TGTGCCAGCAGCTTGGCGGGAGGGCTCGGTGAGACCCAGTACTTC. The full variable domain, with the rest looked up from reference TRBV5-4 and TRBJ2-5, is ETGVTQSPTHLIKTRGQQVTLRCSSQSGHNTVSWYQQALGQGPQFIFQYYREEENGRGNFPPRFSGLQFPNYSSELNVNALELDDSALYLCASSLAGGLGETQYFGPGTRLLVL.

The chain joins TRBV7-9 to TRBJ2-6, with D unresolved. CDR1 and CDR2 (germline): SEHNR, FQNEAQ (reference sequence). The ends were cut back, 2 bases at V and 0 bases at J, with 5 bases in the middle. The CDR3 runs 15 residues. The CDR3 nucleotides are TGTGCCAGCAGCTTATTGGCCTCTGGGGCCAACGTCCTGACTTTC. This sequence encodes CASSLLASGANVLTF.

Here the CDR3 reads CSVRDTGSGNTIYF. The CDR3 nucleotides read TGCAGCGTCCGGGACACGGGCTCTGGAAACACCATATATTTT. The chain links TRBV29-1 to TRBJ1-3, with a tentative D call TRBD1 (6 bases). Germline assignment: CDR1 SQVTM and CDR2 ANQGSEA. The CDR3 has 14 amino acids. Trimming cost V 6 bases and J 0 bases, with 12 bases left between them.

The chain joins TRBV11-2 to TRBJ2-7, with 7 bases aligning to TRBD2. The CDR3 contains 14 residues. V shed 5 bases, J shed 3 bases, and the junction held 7 bases outside the gene matches. Per the germline V gene, CDR1 is SGHAT and CDR2 is FQNNGV. CDR3 sequence reads: CASSLGLGVYEQYF. Here the CDR3 DNA reads TGTGCCAGCAGCCTAGGACTAGGAGTCTACGAGCAGTACTTC.

The chain recombines TRBV12-3 or TRBV12-4 with TRBJ1-1, with D unresolved. The CDR3 contains 13 residues. V gave up 5 bases and J gave up 1 base, with 8 bases separating them. The CDR3 DNA is TGTGCCAGCAGTCCAACCCCGAACACTGAAGCTTTCTTT. This translates into CASSPTPNTEAFF.

The chain employs TRBV6-5 and TRBJ1-6, with D uncertain. Trimming shortened V by 2 bases and J by 5 bases, and 13 bases separated the two germline ends. CDR3 size: 16 residues. Germline loops: CDR1 MNHEY, CDR2 SVGAGI. The CDR3 sequence: CASSYGMGANNSPLHF. In nucleotides, the CDR3 is TGTGCCAGCAGTTACGGTATGGGAGCCAATAATTCACCCCTCCACTTT.

J is TRBJ1-5 and V is TRBV5-5; TRBD1 matches at 7 bases. The germline V gene has CDR1 SGHKS and CDR2 YYEKEE (reference sequence). This CDR3 is 17 amino acids long. Trimming removed 0 bases from V and 0 bases from J; junction bases left unmatched: 6. The DNA for the CDR3 is TGTGCCAGCAGCTTGGCGGACAGGCCTTATAGCAATCAGCCCCAGCATTTT. Its translation is CASSLADRPYSNQPQHF.

The rearrangement uses TRBV27 and TRBJ2-7; D may be TRBD2 (5 bases). This CDR3 is 13 amino acids long. The ends were cut back, 3 bases at V and 7 bases at J, with 13 bases in the middle. CDR1 MNHEY and CDR2 SMNVEV come from the germline V gene (reference sequence). CDR3: CASSFGESHEQYF. CDR3 coding DNA: TGTGCCAGCAGTTTCGGGGAATCACATGAGCAGTACTTC.

The V gene is TRBV4-2, the J gene TRBJ2-1; a possible D gene is TRBD2 (5 bases). The CDR3 totals 19 residues. V was pared by 0 bases and J by 5 bases, with 23 bases between. Per the germline V gene, CDR1 is LGHNA and CDR2 is YNFKEQ. The CDR3 nucleotides read TGTGCCAGCAGCCAAGAACCAATGAGCGGAGCCGCCGGGCACAATGAGCAGTTCTTC. Its translation: CASSQEPMSGAAGHNEQFF.

The chain employs TRBV28 and TRBJ1-5; possible D gene TRBD1, 5 bases. Trimming removed 6 bases at V and 2 bases at J, with 17 bases between. CDR1 and CDR2 from the germline V gene are MDHEN and SYDVKM. The CDR3 totals 16 residues. CDR3: CASSTALGGRNQPQHF. In nucleotides, the CDR3 is TGTGCCAGCAGCACCGCCTTGGGGGGACGCAATCAGCCCCAGCATTTT.